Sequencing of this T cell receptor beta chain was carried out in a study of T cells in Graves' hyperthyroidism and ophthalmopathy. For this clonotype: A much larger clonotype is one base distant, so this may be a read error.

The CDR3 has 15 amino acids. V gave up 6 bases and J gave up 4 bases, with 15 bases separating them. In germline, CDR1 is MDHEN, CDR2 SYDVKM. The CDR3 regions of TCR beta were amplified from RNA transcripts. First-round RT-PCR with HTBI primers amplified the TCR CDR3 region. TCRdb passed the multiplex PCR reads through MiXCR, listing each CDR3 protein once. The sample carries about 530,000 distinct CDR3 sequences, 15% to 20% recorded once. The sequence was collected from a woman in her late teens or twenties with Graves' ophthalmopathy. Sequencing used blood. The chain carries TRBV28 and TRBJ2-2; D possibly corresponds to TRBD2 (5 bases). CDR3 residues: CASRPSSGGTGELFF. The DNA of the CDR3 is TGTGCCAGCAGGCCTTCATCCGGAGGCACCGGGGAGCTGTTTTTT.